This section outlines one TCR beta chain sequence together with its context. With V trimmed by 4 bases and J by 2 bases, 2 bases remained unmatched. The CDR3 runs 15 residues. Germline V gives CDR1 LGHDT, CDR2 YNNKEL (reference sequence). This record belongs to a study of CD8 T cells in Susac syndrome. Random-hexamer reverse transcription was applied to roughly 0.45 to 1 ug RNA. MiXCR was run by TCRdb on the immunoSEQ multiplex PCR reads, yielding one entry per CDR3 protein. Of approximately 160,000 distinct CDR3 sequences listed, around 93% are singletons. The sequence came from a human donor in good health. The chain employs TRBV3-1 and TRBJ2-6, with 7 bases lining up with TRBD1. Sequencing was done on a sample of CD4+ T cells from PBMCs. In DNA, the CDR3 is TGTGCCAGCAGCCGAGACAGGGCTGGGGCCAACGTCCTGACTTTC. It is translated as CASSRDRAGANVLTF.